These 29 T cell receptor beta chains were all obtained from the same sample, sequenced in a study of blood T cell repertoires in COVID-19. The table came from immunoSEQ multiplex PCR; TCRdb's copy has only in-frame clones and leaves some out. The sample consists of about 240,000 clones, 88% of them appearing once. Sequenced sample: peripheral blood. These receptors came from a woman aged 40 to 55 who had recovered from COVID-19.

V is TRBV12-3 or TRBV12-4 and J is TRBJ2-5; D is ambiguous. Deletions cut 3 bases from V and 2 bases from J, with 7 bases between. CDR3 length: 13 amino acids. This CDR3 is CASSLRVQETQYF. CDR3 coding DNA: TGTGCCAGCAGTTTGCGAGTGCAAGAGACCCAGTACTTC.

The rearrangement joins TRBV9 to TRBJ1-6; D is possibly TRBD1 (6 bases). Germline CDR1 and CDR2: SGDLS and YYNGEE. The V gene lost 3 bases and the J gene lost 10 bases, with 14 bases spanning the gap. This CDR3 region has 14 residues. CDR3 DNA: TGTGCCAGCAGCGGGGGGGGCTTGGGATCACCCCTCCACTTT. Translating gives CASSGGGLGSPLHF.

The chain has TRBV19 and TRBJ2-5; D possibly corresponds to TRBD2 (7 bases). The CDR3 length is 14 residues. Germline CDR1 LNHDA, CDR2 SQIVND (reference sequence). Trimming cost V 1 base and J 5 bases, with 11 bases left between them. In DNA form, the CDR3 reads TGTGCCAGTAGTATAGGGGGGGGCACGGAGACCCAGTACTTC. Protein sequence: CASSIGGGTETQYF. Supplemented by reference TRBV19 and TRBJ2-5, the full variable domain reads DGGITQSPKYLFRKEGQNVTLSCEQNLNHDAMYWYRQDPGQGLRLIYYSQIVNDFQKGDIAEGYSVSREKKESFPLTVTSAQKNPTAFYLCASSIGGGTETQYFGPGTRLLVL.

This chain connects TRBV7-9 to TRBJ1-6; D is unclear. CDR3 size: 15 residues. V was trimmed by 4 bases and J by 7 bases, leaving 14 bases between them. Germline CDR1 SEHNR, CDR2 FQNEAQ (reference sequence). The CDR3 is CASSSLGGWNSPLHF. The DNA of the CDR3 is TGTGCCAGCAGCTCCCTCGGCGGCTGGAATTCACCCCTCCACTTT.

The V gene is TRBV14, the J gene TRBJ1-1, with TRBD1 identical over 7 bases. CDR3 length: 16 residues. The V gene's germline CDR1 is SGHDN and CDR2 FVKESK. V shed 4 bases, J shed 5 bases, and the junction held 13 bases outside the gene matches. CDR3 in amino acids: CASSPRDSLWGTEAFF. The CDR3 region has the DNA TGTGCCAGCAGCCCACGGGACAGTCTGTGGGGGACTGAAGCTTTCTTT.

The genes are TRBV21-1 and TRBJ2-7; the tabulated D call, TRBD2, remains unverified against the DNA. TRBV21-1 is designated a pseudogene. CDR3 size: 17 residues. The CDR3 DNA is TGTGCCAGCAGCAAAGAACCCCAGCGGGAGCCCCCCTACGAGCAGTACGTC. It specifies CASSKEPQREPPYEQYV.

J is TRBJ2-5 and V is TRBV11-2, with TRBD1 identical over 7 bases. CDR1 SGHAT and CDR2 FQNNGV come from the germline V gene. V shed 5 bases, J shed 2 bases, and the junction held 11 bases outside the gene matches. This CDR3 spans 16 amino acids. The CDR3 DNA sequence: TGTGCCAGCAGCCCCCTATTTGGGGGACAGCAAGAGACCCAGTACTTC. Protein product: CASSPLFGGQQETQYF.

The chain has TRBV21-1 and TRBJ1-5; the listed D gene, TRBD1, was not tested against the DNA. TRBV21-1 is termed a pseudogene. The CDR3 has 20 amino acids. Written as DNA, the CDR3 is TGTGCCAGCAGCCTTACCCCGCAGGGCCCCCAGGAATATAGCAATCAGCCCCAGCATTTT. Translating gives CASSLTPQGPQEYSNQPQHF.

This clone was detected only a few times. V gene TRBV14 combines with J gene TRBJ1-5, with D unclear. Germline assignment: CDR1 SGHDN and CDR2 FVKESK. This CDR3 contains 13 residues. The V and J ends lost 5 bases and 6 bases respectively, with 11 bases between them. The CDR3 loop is CASSARLGQPQHF. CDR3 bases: TGTGCCAGCAGCGCCCGACTGGGTCAGCCCCAGCATTTT.

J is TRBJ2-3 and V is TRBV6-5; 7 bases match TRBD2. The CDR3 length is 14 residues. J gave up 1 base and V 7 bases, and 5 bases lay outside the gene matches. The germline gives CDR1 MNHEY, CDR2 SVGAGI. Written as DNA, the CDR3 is TGTGCCAGCACCGTTCGGGGGGGCACAGATACGCAGTATTTT. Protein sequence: CASTVRGGTDTQYF.

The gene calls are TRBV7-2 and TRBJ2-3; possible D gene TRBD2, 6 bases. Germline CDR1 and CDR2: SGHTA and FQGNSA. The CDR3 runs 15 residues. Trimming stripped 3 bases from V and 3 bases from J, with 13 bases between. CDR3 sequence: CASSFGGSGTDTQYF. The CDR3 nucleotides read TGTGCCAGCAGCTTCGGGGGTTCGGGGACAGATACGCAGTATTTT. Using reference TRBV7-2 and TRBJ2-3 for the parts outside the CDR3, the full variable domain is GAGVSQSPSNKVTEKGKDVELRCDPISGHTALYWYRQSLGQGLEFLIYFQGNSAPDKSGLPSDRFSAERTGGSVSTLTIQRTQQEDSAVYLCASSFGGSGTDTQYFGPGTRLTVL.

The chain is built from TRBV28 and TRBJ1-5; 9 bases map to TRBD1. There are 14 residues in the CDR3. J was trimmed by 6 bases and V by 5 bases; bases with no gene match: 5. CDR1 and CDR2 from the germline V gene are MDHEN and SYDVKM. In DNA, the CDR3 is TGTGCCAGCAGTCGGACAGGGGAGCCTCAGCCCCAGCATTTT. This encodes CASSRTGEPQPQHF.

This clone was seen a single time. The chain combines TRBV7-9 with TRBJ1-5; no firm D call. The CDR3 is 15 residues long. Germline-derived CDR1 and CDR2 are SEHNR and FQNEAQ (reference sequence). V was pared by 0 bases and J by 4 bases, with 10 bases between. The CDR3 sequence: CASSLAWGENQPQHF. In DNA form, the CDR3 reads TGTGCCAGCAGCTTAGCGTGGGGAGAGAATCAGCCCCAGCATTTT.

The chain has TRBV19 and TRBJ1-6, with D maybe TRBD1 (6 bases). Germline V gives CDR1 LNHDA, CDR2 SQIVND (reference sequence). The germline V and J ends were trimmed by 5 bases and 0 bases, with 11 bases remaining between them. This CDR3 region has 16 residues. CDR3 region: CASSPRGSSYNSPLHF. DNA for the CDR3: TGTGCCAGTAGTCCCAGGGGAAGCTCCTATAATTCACCCCTCCACTTT.

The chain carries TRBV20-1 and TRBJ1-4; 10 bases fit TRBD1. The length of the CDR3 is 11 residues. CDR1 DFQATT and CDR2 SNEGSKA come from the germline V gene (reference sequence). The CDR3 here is CRAGQGEKLFF. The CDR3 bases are TGCAGGGCGGGACAGGGGGAAAAACTGTTTTTT.

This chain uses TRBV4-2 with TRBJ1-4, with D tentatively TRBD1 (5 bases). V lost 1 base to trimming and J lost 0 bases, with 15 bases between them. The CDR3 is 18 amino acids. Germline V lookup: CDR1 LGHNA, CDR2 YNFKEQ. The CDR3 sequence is CASSQGRGTPTTNEKLFF. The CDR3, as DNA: TGTGCCAGCAGCCAAGGGCGGGGGACCCCTACAACTAATGAAAAACTGTTTTTT.

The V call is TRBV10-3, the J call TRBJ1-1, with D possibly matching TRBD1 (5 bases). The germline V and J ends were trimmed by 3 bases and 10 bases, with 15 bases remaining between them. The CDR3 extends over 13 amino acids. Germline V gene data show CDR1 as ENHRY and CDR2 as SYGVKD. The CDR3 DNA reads TGTGCCATCAGTGACCTACCATGGGGGGGAGCTTTCTTT. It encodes CAISDLPWGGAFF.

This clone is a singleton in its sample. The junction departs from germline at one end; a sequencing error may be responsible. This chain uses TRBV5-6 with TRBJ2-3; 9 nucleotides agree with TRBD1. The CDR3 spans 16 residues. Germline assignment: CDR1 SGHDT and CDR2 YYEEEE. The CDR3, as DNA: TGTGCCAGCAGTTTGGCCGCCGGGACAGGGCATACTACGCAGTATTTT. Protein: CASSLAAGTGHTTQYF. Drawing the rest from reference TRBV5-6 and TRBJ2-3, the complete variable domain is DAGVTQSPTHLIKTRGQQVTLRCSPKSGHDTVSWYQQALGQGPQFIFQYYEEEERQRGNFPDRFSGHQFPNYSSELNVNALLLGDSALYLCASSLAAGTGHTTQYFGPGTRLTVL.

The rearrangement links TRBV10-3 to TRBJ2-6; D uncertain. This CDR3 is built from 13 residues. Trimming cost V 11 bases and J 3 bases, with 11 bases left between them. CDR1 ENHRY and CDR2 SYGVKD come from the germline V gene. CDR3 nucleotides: TGTGCCTCCTCGACGGGTGGGGCCAACGTCCTGACTTTC. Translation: CASSTGGANVLTF.

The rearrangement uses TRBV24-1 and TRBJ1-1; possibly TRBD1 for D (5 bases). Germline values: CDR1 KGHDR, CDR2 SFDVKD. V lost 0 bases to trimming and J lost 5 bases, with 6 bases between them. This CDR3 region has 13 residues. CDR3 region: CATSDLRGTEAFF. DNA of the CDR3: TGTGCCACCAGTGATTTGCGGGGGACTGAAGCTTTCTTT.

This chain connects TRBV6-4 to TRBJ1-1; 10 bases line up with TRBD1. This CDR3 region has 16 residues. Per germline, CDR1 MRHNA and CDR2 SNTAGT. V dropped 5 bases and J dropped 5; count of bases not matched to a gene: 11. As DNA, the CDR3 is TGTGCCAGCAGTCCCCGGGACAGGGGCAAGGTAACTGAAGCTTTCTTT. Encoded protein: CASSPRDRGKVTEAFF.

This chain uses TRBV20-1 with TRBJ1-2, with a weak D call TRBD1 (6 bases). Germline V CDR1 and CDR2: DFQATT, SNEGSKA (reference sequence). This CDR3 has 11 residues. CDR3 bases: TGCAGCCCCTGGGCCAGGGGTGGCTACACCTTC. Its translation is CSPWARGGYTF.

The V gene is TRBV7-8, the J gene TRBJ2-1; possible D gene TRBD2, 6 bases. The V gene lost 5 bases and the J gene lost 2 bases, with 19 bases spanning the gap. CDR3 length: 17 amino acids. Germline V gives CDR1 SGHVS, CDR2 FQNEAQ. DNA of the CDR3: TGTGCCAGCAGCCCCCACGGGTTAACTAGCCCCTACAATGAGCAGTTCTTC. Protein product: CASSPHGLTSPYNEQFF.

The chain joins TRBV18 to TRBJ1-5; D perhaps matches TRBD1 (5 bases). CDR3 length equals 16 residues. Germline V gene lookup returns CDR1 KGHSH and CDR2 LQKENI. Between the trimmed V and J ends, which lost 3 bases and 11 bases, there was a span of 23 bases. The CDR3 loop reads CASSPNLPGRDRAQHF. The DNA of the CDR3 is TGTGCCAGCTCACCGAACCTCCCGGGCAGGGATCGGGCCCAGCATTTT.

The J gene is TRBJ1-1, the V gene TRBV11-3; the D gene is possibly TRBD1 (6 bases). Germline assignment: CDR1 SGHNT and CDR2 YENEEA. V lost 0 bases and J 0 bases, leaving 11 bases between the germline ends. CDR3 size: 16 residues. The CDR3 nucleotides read TGTGCCAGCAGCTTAGAGTGGACAGCCTTGAACACTGAAGCTTTCTTT. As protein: CASSLEWTALNTEAFF.

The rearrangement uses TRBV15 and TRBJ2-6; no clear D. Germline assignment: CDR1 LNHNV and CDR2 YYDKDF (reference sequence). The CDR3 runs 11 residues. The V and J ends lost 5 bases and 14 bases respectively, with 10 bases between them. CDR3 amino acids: CATSVTTLLTF. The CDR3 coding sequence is TGTGCCACCAGCGTAACAACGCTCCTGACTTTC.

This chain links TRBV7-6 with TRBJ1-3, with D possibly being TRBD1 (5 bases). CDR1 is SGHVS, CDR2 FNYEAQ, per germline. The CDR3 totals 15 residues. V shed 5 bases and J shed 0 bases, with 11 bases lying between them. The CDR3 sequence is CASSQTATSGNTIYF. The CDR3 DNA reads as TGTGCCAGCAGCCAGACAGCAACCTCTGGAAACACCATATATTTT. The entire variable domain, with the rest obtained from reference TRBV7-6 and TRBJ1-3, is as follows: GAGVSQSPRYKVTKRGQDVALRCDPISGHVSLYWYRQALGQGPEFLTYFNYEAQQDKSGLPNDRFSAERPEGSISTLTIQRTEQRDSAMYRCASSQTATSGNTIYFGEGSWLTVV.

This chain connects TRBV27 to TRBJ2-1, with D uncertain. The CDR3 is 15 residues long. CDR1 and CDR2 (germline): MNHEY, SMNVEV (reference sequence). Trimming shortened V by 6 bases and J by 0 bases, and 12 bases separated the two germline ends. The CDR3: CASSARPSSYNEQFF. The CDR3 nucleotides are TGTGCCAGCAGCGCCAGGCCGAGCTCCTACAATGAGCAGTTCTTC.

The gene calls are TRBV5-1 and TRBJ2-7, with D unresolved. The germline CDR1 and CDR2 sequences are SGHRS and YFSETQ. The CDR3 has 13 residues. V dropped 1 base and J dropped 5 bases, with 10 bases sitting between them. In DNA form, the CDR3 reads TGCGCCAGCAGCTTGTTGTCCCGGGACGAGCAGTACGTC. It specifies CASSLLSRDEQYV.